Included here is one T cell receptor beta chain sequence, with context. The antigen is undetermined. This sample was included in a study of cytomegalovirus exposure and HLA in healthy donors. Study-wide findings and caveats: In an earlier analysis, in 620 or so donors, most V segments appeared productive either ~87% or ~30% of the time. Analysis was performed later, and it showed HLA-associated TCR beta chains to be more clonally expanded than equally common others.

The CDR3 length is 18 residues. The germline gives CDR1 SGHRS, CDR2 YFSETQ. V dropped 3 bases and J dropped 3; count of bases not matched to a gene: 10. The primer mix had 60 Vbeta and 13 Jbeta primers. The table came from immunoSEQ multiplex PCR; TCRdb's copy has only in-frame clones and leaves some out. The repertoire table contains 200,000 or so clones. This sequence was found in a boy aged 5-17 years in good health and CMV-seronegative. The chain combines TRBV5-1 with TRBJ2-3; TRBD2 matches at 13 bases. Sequenced material: PBMCs. The CDR3 loop reads CASSSGDGLAGVTDTQYF. The CDR3 DNA is TGCGCCAGCAGCTCCGGGGATGGACTAGCGGGGGTTACAGATACGCAGTATTTT.